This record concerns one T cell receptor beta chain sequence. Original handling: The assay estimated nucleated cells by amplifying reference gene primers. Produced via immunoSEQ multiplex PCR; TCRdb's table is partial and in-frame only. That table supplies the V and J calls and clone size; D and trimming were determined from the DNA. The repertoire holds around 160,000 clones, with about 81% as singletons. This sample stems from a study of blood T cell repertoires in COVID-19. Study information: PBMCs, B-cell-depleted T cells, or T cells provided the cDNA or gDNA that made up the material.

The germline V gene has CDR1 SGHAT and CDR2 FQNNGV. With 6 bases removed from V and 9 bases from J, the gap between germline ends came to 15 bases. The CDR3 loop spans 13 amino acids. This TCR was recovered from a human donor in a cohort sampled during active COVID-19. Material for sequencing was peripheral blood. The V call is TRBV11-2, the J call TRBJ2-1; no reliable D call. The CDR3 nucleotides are TGTGCCAGCAGTTACGCGGCCGTGGGTGAGCAGTTCTTC. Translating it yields CASSYAAVGEQFF.